Detailed here is one TCR beta chain. Its target antigen remains unknown. No base quality information exists; no much larger clone differs at one position. Receptors were amplified or captured by 5' RACE. Data came from an Illumina HiSeq 2500. A second roughly 6 to 12 cycle PCR used a sample-barcoded 5' primer and a J-beta primer mix. Each TCR beta cDNA molecule received a unique molecular identifier from a template-switch 5' adaptor carrying 12 random nucleotides. Each sample yielded at least 3 million CDR3-containing paired-end reads. All of the RNA was converted into first-strand cDNA using the Mint cDNA synthesis kit, with a TRBC-specific oligonucleotide serving as the primer. After uracil-DNA glycosylase treatment, a first 18-cycle PCR used universal primers M1SS and BC2_uni_R on all cDNA. In the original analysis: For normalization, 1 million high-quality reads were randomly selected from each sample, with every read carrying a distinct molecular identifier. Reads sharing molecular identifiers were discarded rather than binned into consensus sequences. CDR3 identification, clonotype clustering and error correction used MiTCR with a Q25 quality threshold and the strictest error-elimination algorithm. A nonparametric unseen species model using Euler transformation provided a lower-bound estimate of total TCR beta diversity. TCRdb reran the public reads through fastp at Q25 and MiXCR, keeping productive beta chains. Rows with a matching CDR3 protein are joined into one entry that keeps the most common DNA and genes. TCRdb, not the authors, supplied the V and J calls. This sample gives approximately 1,000,000 distinct CDR3 sequences in total; 35% to 50% of them show up just once. The ten largest clones take up about 19% of the sample.

This entry comes from a study of blood T cells in healthy people across ages (dated by TCRdb to between 2014 and 2017). Regarding the complete study: In model experiments, template switching captured about one uniquely barcoded TCR beta cDNA molecule for every two T cells. Age-related changes in TCR beta repertoire diversity were measured in the study by deep sequencing normalized with unique cDNA molecular identifiers. Four age groups were formed from the donors: young (average roughly 15 years), middle-aged (approximately 40), aged (approximately 60) and long-lived (about 75). To avoid experimental bias, donors of different ages were randomly spread across the sequencing lanes. The study analyzed two additional independent replicas of 1 million unique cDNA reads from the same blood draw for two donors, one aged 18 to 30 and one aged 80 or older.

Summary of the overall study and its limitations: Compared with the aged group, the long-lived group had more naive CD4+ T cells, fewer expanded clones and increased TCR diversity, suggesting age selection. Because donor CMV infection status was unknown, age-related changes in expanded clonotypes were potentially confounded. Observed TCR beta diversity per million T cells fell roughly linearly with age, and a significant reduction was already apparent by age approximately 41. There was a strong correlation between observed TCR beta diversity and the percentage of naive T cells measured by flow cytometry. Estimates of total diversity based on one million sequenced T cells were considered lower bounds and underestimates. Bulk unsorted PBMC profiling prevented conclusive comparison of naive and antigen-experienced compartments.

Donors were 39 systemically healthy Caucasian individuals from Russia aged roughly 6 to 95 years. Each donor gave ten milliliters of peripheral blood, drawn into EDTA-treated Vacutainer tubes. Ficoll-Paque density-gradient centrifugation was used to isolate PBMCs, with at least 6 million per sample. Total RNA, at least 5 micrograms per sample, was extracted from PBMCs with Trizol reagent. For every donor, an aliquot of PBMCs went through flow cytometry to measure the percentages of naive CD45RAhigh/CD27high T cells. Its CDR3 holds 15 amino acids, cysteine through phenylalanine. The DNA shown is the 45-base CDR3, in frame from base 1. CDR1 and CDR2 are read off the germline V gene (reference sequence) as SGHKS and YYEKEE. V drops 1 base and J drops 11 bases, leaving 18 bases in between.

The rearrangement combines TRBV5-5 with TRBJ1-4; the D gene assignment is ambiguous. This sequence originates from a woman aged 55-70 years in good health. The sequenced material came from blood. The encoded CDR3 is CASSLLVGADRKLFF. The DNA sequence follows: TGTGCCAGCAGCTTGCTTGTCGGCGCCGACCGGAAACTGTTTTTT.